The clone carrying this T cell receptor (beta chain) was counted once. CDR1 SGHKS and CDR2 YYEKEE come from the germline V gene (reference sequence). Trimming pared 4 bases from V and 4 bases from J, leaving 15 bases between. The CDR3 contains 15 residues. Original processing methods: Amplification with reference gene primers provided the estimates of nucleated cell counts. The repertoire was sequenced with immunoSEQ multiplex PCR; TCRdb's copy has only in-frame clones and lacks some. D and trimming were read from the DNA, whereas the V and J calls and clone size are those reported in that table. The sample yields about 400,000 clones, roughly 90% seen once. Residents of under 25 US areas, aged roughly 18 to 95 years, made up the participants. Cohorts were determined from participant-reported clinical history. The source of the sample is a study of blood T cell repertoires in COVID-19. Study summary: Nucleic acid was either cDNA or gDNA, and it came from T cells, B-cell-depleted T cells, or PBMCs.

This chain links TRBV5-5 with TRBJ1-3; D call uncertain. The source of this sequence is a woman in her forties with acute COVID-19. The material sequenced was PBMCs or T cells enriched from blood (not recorded which). The DNA of the CDR3 is TGTGCCAGCAGCATTGATATCGGGTCCGGAAACACCATATATTTT. It is translated as CASSIDIGSGNTIYF.